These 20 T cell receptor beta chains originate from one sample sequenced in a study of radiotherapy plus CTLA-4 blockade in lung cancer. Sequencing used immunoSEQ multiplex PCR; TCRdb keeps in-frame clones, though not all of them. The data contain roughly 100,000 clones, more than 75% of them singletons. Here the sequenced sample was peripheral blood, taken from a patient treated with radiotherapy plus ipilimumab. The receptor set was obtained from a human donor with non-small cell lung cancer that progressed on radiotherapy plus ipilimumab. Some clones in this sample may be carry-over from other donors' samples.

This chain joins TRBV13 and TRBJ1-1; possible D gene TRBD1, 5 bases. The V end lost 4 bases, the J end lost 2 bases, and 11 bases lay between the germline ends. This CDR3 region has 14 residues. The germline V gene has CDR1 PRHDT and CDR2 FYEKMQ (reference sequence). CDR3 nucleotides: TGTGCCAGCAGCTCAGGACATACAAACACTGAAGCTTTCTTT. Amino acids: CASSSGHTNTEAFF.

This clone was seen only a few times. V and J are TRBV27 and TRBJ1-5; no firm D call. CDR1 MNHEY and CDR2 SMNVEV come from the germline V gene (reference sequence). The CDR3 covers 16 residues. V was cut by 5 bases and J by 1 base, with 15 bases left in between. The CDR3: CASSPSRLRSNQPQHF. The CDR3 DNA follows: TGTGCCAGCAGTCCCTCTCGGCTTCGGAGCAATCAGCCCCAGCATTTT.

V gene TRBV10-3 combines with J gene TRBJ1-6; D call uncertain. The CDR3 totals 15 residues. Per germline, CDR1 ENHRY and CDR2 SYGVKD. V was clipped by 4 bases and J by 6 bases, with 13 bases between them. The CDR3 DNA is TGTGCCATCAGTGTACAAGTTGAAGGTAATTCACCCCTCCACTTT. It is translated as CAISVQVEGNSPLHF.

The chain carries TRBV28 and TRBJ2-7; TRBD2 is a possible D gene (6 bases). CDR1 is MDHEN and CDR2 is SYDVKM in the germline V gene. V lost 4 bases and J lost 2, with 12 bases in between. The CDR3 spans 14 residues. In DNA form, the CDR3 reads TGTGCCAGCAGTTGGCGGGGATCCACCTACGAGCAGTACTTC. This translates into CASSWRGSTYEQYF.

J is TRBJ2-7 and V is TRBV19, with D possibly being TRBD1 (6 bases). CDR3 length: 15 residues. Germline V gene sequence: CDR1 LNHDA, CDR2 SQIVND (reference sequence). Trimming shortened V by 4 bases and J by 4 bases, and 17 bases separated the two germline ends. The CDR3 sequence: CASSNPPAGEYEQYF. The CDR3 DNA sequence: TGTGCCAGTAGTAACCCCCCCGCAGGGGAGTACGAGCAGTACTTC.

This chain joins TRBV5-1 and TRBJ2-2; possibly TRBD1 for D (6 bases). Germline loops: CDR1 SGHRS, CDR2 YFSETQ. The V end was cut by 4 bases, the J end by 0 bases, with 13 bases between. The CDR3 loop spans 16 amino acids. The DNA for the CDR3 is TGCGCCAGCAGCGGAACAGGGTCCCCGAACACCGGGGAGCTGTTTTTT. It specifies CASSGTGSPNTGELFF.

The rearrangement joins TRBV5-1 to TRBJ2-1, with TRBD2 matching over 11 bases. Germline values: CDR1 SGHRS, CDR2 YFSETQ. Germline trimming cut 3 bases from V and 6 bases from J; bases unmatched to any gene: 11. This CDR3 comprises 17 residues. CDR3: CASSSGPSGGPGNEQFF. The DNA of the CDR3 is TGCGCCAGCAGCTCCGGACCTAGCGGGGGGCCCGGCAATGAGCAGTTCTTC.

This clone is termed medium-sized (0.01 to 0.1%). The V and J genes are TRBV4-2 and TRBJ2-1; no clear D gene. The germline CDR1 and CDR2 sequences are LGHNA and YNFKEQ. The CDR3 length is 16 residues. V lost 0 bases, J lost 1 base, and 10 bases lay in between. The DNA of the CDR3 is TGTGCCAGCAGCCAAGATGTTCAACAATCCTACAATGAGCAGTTCTTC. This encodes CASSQDVQQSYNEQFF.

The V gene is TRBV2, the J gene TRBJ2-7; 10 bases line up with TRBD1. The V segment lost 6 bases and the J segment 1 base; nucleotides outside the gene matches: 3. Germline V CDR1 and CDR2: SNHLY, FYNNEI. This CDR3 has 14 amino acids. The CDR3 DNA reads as TGTGCCAGCAGGGACAGGGGGGGTTCCTACGAGCAGTACTTC. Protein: CASRDRGGSYEQYF.

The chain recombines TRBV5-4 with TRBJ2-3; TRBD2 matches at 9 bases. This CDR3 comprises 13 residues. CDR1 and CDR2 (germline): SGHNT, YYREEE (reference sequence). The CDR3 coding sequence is TGTGCAGCGGGGGGTTTGGGTCCGGATACGCAGTATTTT. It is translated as CAAGGLGPDTQYF.

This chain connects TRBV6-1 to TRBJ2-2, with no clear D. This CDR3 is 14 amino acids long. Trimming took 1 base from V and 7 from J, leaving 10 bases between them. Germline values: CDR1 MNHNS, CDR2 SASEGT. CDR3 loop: CASSEGLEDGELFF. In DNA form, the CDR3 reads TGTGCCAGCAGTGAAGGGTTAGAGGACGGGGAGCTGTTTTTT.

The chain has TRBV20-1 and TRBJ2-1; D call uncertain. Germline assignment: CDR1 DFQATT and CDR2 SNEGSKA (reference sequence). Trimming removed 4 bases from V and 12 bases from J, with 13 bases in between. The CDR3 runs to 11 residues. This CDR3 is CSATGFPVQFF. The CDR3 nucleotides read TGCAGTGCTACAGGATTTCCAGTGCAGTTCTTC.

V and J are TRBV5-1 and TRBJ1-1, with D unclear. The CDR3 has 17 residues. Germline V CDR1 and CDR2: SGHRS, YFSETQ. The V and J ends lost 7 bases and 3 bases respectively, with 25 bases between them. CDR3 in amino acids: CASSEGRKMAVDTEAFF. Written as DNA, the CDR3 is TGCGCCAGCTCGGAGGGCAGAAAAATGGCGGTCGACACTGAAGCTTTCTTT.

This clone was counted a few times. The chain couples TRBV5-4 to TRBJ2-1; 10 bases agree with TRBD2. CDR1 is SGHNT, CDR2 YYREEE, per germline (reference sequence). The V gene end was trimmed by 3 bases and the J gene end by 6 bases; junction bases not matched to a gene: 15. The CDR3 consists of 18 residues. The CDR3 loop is CASSSPGGSGGAFNEQFF. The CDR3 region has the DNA TGTGCCAGCAGCTCGCCGGGAGGAAGCGGGGGGGCCTTCAATGAGCAGTTCTTC.

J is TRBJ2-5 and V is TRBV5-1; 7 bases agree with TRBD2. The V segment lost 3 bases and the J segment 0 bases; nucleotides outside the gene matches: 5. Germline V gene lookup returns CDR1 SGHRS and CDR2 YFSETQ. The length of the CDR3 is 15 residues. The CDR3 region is CASSSWGGDQETQYF. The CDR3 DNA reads TGCGCCAGCAGCTCTTGGGGGGGAGACCAAGAGACCCAGTACTTC.

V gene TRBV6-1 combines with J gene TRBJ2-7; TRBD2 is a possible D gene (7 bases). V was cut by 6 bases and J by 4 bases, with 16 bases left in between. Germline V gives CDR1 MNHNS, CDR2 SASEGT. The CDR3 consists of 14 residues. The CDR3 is CASRVGGGNYEQYF. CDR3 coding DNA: TGTGCCAGCAGAGTAGGGGGGGGTAATTACGAGCAGTACTTC.

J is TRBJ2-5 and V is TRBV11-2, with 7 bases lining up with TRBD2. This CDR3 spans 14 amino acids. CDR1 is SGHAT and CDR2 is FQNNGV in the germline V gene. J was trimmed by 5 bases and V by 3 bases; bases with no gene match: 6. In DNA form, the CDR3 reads TGTGCCAGCAGCTTGGGGGGGAGATGGGAGACCCAGTACTTC. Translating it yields CASSLGGRWETQYF.

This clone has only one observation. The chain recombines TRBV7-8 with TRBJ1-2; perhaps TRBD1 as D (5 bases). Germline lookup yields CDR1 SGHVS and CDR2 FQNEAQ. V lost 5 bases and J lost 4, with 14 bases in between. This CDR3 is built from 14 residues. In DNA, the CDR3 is TGTGCCAGCAGCCGCTCGACAGAAGGCTATGGCTACACCTTC. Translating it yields CASSRSTEGYGYTF.

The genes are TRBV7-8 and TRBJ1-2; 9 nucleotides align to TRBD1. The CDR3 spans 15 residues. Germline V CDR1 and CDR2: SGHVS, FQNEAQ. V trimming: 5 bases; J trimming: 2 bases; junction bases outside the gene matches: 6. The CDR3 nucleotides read TGTGCCAGCAGCCCTAGGACAGGGGCCAACTATGGCTACACCTTC. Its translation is CASSPRTGANYGYTF.

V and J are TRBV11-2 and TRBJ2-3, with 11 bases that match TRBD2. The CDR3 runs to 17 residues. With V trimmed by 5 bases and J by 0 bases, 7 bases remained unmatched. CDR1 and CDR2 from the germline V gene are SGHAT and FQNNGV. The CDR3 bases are TGTGCCAGCAGCCGGGGACTAGCGGTTCCCAGCACAGATACGCAGTATTTT. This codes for CASSRGLAVPSTDTQYF.